These 11 T cell receptor beta chains were sequenced from one sample in a study of glioma-infiltrating T cells. The iRepertoire nested amplicon-rescue multiplex PCR amplified TCR alpha and beta CDR3s from RNA. One entry per CDR3 protein results from TCRdb running MiXCR on the multiplex PCR reads. The repertoire includes fewer than 7,500 distinct CDR3 sequences, 40% to 55% of them detected once, and approximately 22% sits in the top ten. Specimen: glioma tissue, nonneoplastic brain tissue, or PBMCs (not recorded which). The receptors were sampled from a human donor with low-grade glioma or glioblastoma, undergoing nonglioma brain surgery, or in good health (not recorded which).

Notes on this clonotype: A read error may be the cause here, since a much bigger clone is one base away. This chain joins TRBV7-2 and TRBJ2-2; D uncertain. The V gene lost 6 bases and the J gene lost 5 bases, with 13 bases spanning the gap. The CDR3 sequence is 14 residues long. Germline V gene lookup returns CDR1 SGHTA and CDR2 FQGNSA. Written as DNA, the CDR3 is TGTGCCAGCAGTTGGTATAGTTATACCGGGGAGCTGTTTTTT. Protein sequence: CASSWYSYTGELFF.

In its sample, this clonotype is medium-sized. This sequence joins TRBV20-1 and TRBJ2-7, with D tentatively TRBD1 (5 bases). Germline V lookup: CDR1 DFQATT, CDR2 SNEGSKA (reference sequence). The V end lost 7 bases, the J end lost 6 bases, and 19 bases lay between the germline ends. The length of the CDR3 is 13 residues. CDR3 region: CSESGPGMGEQYF. DNA for the CDR3: TGCAGTGAATCCGGGCCAGGGATGGGCGAGCAGTACTTC.

There are many counts of this clonotype. This chain links TRBV24-1 with TRBJ2-1, with D possibly being TRBD1 or TRBD2 (5 bases each). There are 19 residues in the CDR3. Looked up from germline, CDR1 is KGHDR and CDR2 is SFDVKD. Trimming took 5 bases from V and 2 from J, leaving 24 bases between them. CDR3 sequence: CATSGSPRTLGLPYNEQFF. For the CDR3, the DNA is TGTGCCACCAGTGGCTCCCCCCGGACACTAGGGCTACCCTACAATGAGCAGTTCTTC.

This clonotype is a singleton in its sample. This sequence joins TRBV28 and TRBJ1-5; perhaps TRBD1 as D (6 bases). CDR3 length: 15 amino acids. Germline V gene sequence: CDR1 MDHEN, CDR2 SYDVKM. Deletions cut 6 bases from V and 3 bases from J, with 15 bases between. CDR3 residues: CASSPSRGTNQPQHF. The CDR3 region has the DNA TGTGCCAGCAGCCCTAGCAGGGGAACCAATCAGCCCCAGCATTTT.

By share, this clonotype counts as medium-sized. The chain carries TRBV27 and TRBJ1-1, with unresolved D. The V end lost 3 bases, the J end lost 3 bases, and 8 bases lay between the germline ends. CDR3 size: 13 residues. CDR1 and CDR2 (germline): MNHEY, SMNVEV (reference sequence). The CDR3 bases are TGTGCCAGCAGTTTGGGTAGGCACACTGAAGCTTTCTTT. Its translation: CASSLGRHTEAFF.

This chain connects TRBV20-1 to TRBJ2-1; 10 bases fit TRBD2. V lost 5 bases and J lost 0; bases outside the gene matches: 7. Germline loops: CDR1 DFQATT, CDR2 SNEGSKA (reference sequence). The CDR3 totals 16 residues. This CDR3 reads CSAPGLAEISYNEQFF. The CDR3 coding sequence is TGCAGTGCTCCCGGACTAGCGGAGATCTCCTACAATGAGCAGTTCTTC.

This clonotype was counted many times. This chain joins TRBV5-1 and TRBJ1-6; 7 bases line up with TRBD1. Germline assignment: CDR1 SGHRS and CDR2 YFSETQ. The CDR3 runs to 14 residues. V dropped 4 bases and J dropped 8; count of bases not matched to a gene: 6. The CDR3 spells CASSGGQDYSPLHF. The CDR3 DNA follows: TGCGCCAGCAGCGGCGGACAGGATTATTCACCCCTCCACTTT.

V usage is TRBV5-1 and J usage is TRBJ2-1, with TRBD1 matching 7 bases. Germline CDR1 reads SGHRS; CDR2 reads YFSETQ. V shed 0 bases and J 4 bases; nucleotides not matched to a gene: 4. The CDR3 extends over 15 amino acids. CDR3 residues: CASSLGGTEYNEQFF. The CDR3 region has the DNA TGCGCCAGCAGCTTGGGTGGGACAGAATACAATGAGCAGTTCTTC.

Comments on this clonotype: This clone may be a read error of a much larger clone one base away. The chain employs TRBV5-1 and TRBJ2-5; TRBD2 aligns across 7 bases. The CDR3 runs 16 residues. Germline CDR1 SGHRS, CDR2 YFSETQ. CDR3 coding DNA: TGCGCCAGCAGCTTGTATTCGAGCGGGACCGAAGAGAGCCAGTACTTC. Protein: CASSLYSSGTEESQYF.

The rearrangement links TRBV27 to TRBJ2-5; 11 bases align to TRBD2. The V segment lost 7 bases and the J segment 2 bases; nucleotides outside the gene matches: 6. CDR3 size: 15 residues. CDR1 and CDR2 (germline): MNHEY, SMNVEV (reference sequence). The CDR3 coding sequence is TGTGCCAGCACCACCCTAGCGGGGGGACAAGAGACCCAGTACTTC. Translated, it gives CASTTLAGGQETQYF.

Judged by abundance, this clonotype is medium-sized (0.01 to 0.1%). The gene calls are TRBV5-1 and TRBJ2-1, with no clear D. Per germline, CDR1 SGHRS and CDR2 YFSETQ. The CDR3 runs 12 residues. The V end was cut by 4 bases, the J end by 7 bases, with 9 bases between. The CDR3 DNA follows: TGCGCCAGCAGCGAGAGCTTAAATGAGCAGTTCTTC. It encodes CASSESLNEQFF.